This T cell receptor beta chain was captured by sequencing in a study of early T cells in non-severe SARS-CoV-2 infection. Study details: The input, bulk RNA from unsorted whole blood, was sequenced, and chains were unpaired. Study-level findings and limits: CD4 and private specificities were missed by VDJdb matching, which favored anti-spike CD8 responses.

Individual cDNA molecules carried attached unique molecular identifiers. TCRdb reanalysed the 5' RACE reads using MiXCR and keeps one entry per CDR3 protein. The sample has over 85,000 distinct CDR3 sequences; over 15% are singletons. Only a few counts were recorded for this clonotype. Its cognate antigen is unknown. CDR1 and CDR2 from the germline V gene are SEHNR and FQNEAQ (reference sequence). The V gene lost 5 bases and the J gene lost 0 bases, with 14 bases spanning the gap. The CDR3 is made up of 16 amino acids. V is TRBV7-9 and J is TRBJ2-1; D might be TRBD2 (6 bases). This TCR came from an adult who was a healthcare worker with PCR-confirmed SARS-CoV-2 infection or an uninfected control (not recorded which). Material: whole blood. CDR3 residues: CASSPPYGSSYNEQFF. The CDR3 region has the DNA TGTGCCAGCAGCCCCCCTTACGGGAGCTCCTACAATGAGCAGTTCTTC.